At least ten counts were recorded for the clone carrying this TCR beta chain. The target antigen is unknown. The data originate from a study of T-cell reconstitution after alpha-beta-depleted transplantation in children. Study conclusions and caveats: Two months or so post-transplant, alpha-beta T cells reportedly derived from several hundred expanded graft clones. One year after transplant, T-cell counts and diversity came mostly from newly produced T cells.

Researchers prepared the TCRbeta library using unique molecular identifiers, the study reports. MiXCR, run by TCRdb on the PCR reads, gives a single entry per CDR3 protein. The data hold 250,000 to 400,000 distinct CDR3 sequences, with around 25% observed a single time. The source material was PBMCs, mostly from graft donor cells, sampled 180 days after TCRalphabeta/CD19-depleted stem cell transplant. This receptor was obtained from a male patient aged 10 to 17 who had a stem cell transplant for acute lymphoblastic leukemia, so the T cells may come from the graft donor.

CDR3 sequence: CASSAMTSGELPDTQYF. The CDR3 region has the DNA TGTGCCAGCAGCGCTATGACCTCGGGGGAGCTGCCAGATACGCAGTATTTT. The chain recombines TRBV7-6 with TRBJ2-3, with a weak D call TRBD2 (6 bases). Germline loops: CDR1 SGHVS, CDR2 FNYEAQ. Trimming took off 5 bases at V and 4 bases at J, with 22 bases between the two ends. This CDR3 has 17 amino acids.